What follows are 27 T cell receptor beta chains derived from one specimen sequenced in a study of vaccination effects on CD4 cells after COVID-19. Clones were sequenced by immunoSEQ multiplex PCR, and TCRdb holds only the in-frame ones, with some missing. The sample shows approximately 87,000 clones, roughly 74% of them seen only once. No cognate antigen is known for these TCRs. Antigen-specific CD4+ T cells were expanded (with viral peptide pools) by the ViraFEST assay ahead of sequencing. Culturing for 9 to 10 days preceded CD4+ T cell isolation. Material: CD4+ T cells from PBMCs cultured with HCoV-229E spike peptides, obtained before COVID-19 vaccination. The receptor source for this set is a human donor who received a COVID-19 vaccine.

The chain joins TRBV24-1 to TRBJ1-5, with D hard to call. The V and J ends lost 4 bases and 3 bases respectively, with 3 bases between them. Germline loops: CDR1 KGHDR, CDR2 SFDVKD. The CDR3 spans 12 residues. The CDR3 region is CATSEANQPQHF. The DNA for the CDR3 is TGTGCCACCAGTGAGGCCAATCAGCCCCAGCATTTT.

Worth noting for this clone: Other DNA sequences from this sample encode an identical CDR3 as well. The chain carries TRBV3-1 (or the pseudogene TRBV3-2) and TRBJ1-5, with no clear D. V lost 3 bases to trimming and J lost 6 bases, with 6 bases between them. Germline values: CDR1 LGHDT, CDR2 YNNKEL (reference sequence). The CDR3 runs 12 residues. The CDR3: CASSQGGQPQHF. In DNA form, the CDR3 reads TGTGCCAGCAGCCAGGGAGGTCAGCCCCAGCATTTT.

This clone was seen a single time. The gene calls are TRBV5-1 and TRBJ2-7; 7 bases align to TRBD1. Germline assignment: CDR1 SGHRS and CDR2 YFSETQ. After removal of 5 bases from V and 2 bases from J, the junction contained 22 bases not matched to a gene. The CDR3 is made up of 19 amino acids. CDR3 coding DNA: TGCGCCAGCAGTCCAGGGTACACAGGGGCGCAAACTAATGCCTACGAGCAGTACGTC. Translated: CASSPGYTGAQTNAYEQYV.

The chain recombines TRBV5-1 with TRBJ1-2; 12 nucleotides align to TRBD1. The CDR3 is 17 amino acids. Germline CDR1 and CDR2: SGHRS and YFSETQ. With V trimmed by 2 bases and J by 7 bases, 12 bases remained unmatched. CDR3 sequence (DNA): TGCGCCAGCAGCTTACAACCGCCGGGACAGGGGGCTGTTGGCTACACCTTC. It is translated as CASSLQPPGQGAVGYTF. The full variable domain, completed using reference TRBV5-1 and TRBJ1-2, is KAGVTQTPRYLIKTRGQQVTLSCSPISGHRSVSWYQQTPGQGLQFLFEYFSETQRNKGNFPGRFSGRQFSNSRSEMNVSTLELGDSALYLCASSLQPPGQGAVGYTFGSGTRLTVV.

The genes are TRBV7-2 and TRBJ1-2, with TRBD1 identical over 7 bases. J gave up 6 bases and V 2 bases, and 21 bases lay outside the gene matches. The germline V gene encodes CDR1 SGHTA and CDR2 FQGNSA. This CDR3 has 19 residues. CDR3 coding DNA: TGTGCCAGCAGCTTAAAACCCTCTTCGCGGAGACAGGGAATGGATGGCTACACCTTC. Its translation: CASSLKPSSRRQGMDGYTF.

This clone is a singleton in its sample. The CDR3 sequence: CATSDPMGAGETQYF. The CDR3 DNA reads as TGTGCCACCAGTGACCCGATGGGGGCCGGAGAGACCCAGTACTTC. This chain uses TRBV24-1 with TRBJ2-5; D perhaps matches TRBD1 (6 bases). V lost 4 bases and J lost 4, with 15 bases in between. Germline loops: CDR1 KGHDR, CDR2 SFDVKD. The CDR3 is 15 residues long.

This clone has just a few counts. This chain links TRBV7-9 with TRBJ2-1; TRBD2 is a possible D gene (5 bases). V was shortened by 5 bases and J by 0 bases, with 17 bases between the two germline ends. The germline gives CDR1 SEHNR, CDR2 FQNEAQ (reference sequence). The CDR3 is made up of 17 amino acids. The CDR3 sequence is CASSPLERRSSYNEQFF. The CDR3, as DNA: TGTGCCAGCAGCCCGCTCGAGCGGCGGTCCTCCTACAATGAGCAGTTCTTC.

The rearrangement joins TRBV3-1 (or the pseudogene TRBV3-2) to TRBJ1-5; D gene unclear. Germline V lookup: CDR1 LGHDT, CDR2 YNNKEL (reference sequence). Between the trimmed V and J ends, which lost 1 base and 0 bases, there was a span of 4 bases. There are 14 residues in the CDR3. The CDR3 region is CASSQAHSNQPQHF. The DNA of the CDR3 is TGTGCCAGCAGCCAAGCCCATAGCAATCAGCCCCAGCATTTT.

This chain links TRBV10-2 with TRBJ1-2; possibly TRBD1 for D (5 bases). V was shortened by 6 bases and J by 8 bases, with 16 bases between the two germline ends. The CDR3 extends over 13 amino acids. CDR1 and CDR2 from the germline V gene are WSHSY and SAAADI. The CDR3, as DNA: TGCGCCAGCAGGGGGTTGGGAGCAGGGGGCTACACCTTC. It encodes CASRGLGAGGYTF.

The genes are TRBV6-6 and TRBJ2-7, with 7 bases aligning to TRBD1. The CDR3 has 14 residues. V lost 4 bases and J lost 7; bases outside the gene matches: 10. Germline V CDR1 and CDR2: MNHNY, SVGAGI (reference sequence). The CDR3 here is CASSFQQGNLEQYV. In nucleotides, the CDR3 is TGTGCCAGCAGTTTTCAACAGGGGAACCTGGAGCAGTACGTC.

J is TRBJ1-2 and V is TRBV2; D not resolved. Germline values: CDR1 SNHLY, CDR2 FYNNEI. V was clipped by 0 bases and J by 3 bases, with 14 bases between them. CDR3 length equals 16 residues. CDR3 bases: TGTGCCAGCAGTGAAGCCCAGGCTCTGTATTACTATGGCTACACCTTC. Amino acids: CASSEAQALYYYGYTF.

The chain employs TRBV18 and TRBJ2-3; D unclear. V lost 3 bases to trimming and J lost 5 bases, with 6 bases between them. This CDR3 region has 12 residues. Germline V lookup: CDR1 KGHSH, CDR2 LQKENI. The CDR3 loop reads CASSPVGDTQYF. The DNA of the CDR3 is TGTGCCAGCTCACCCGTAGGAGATACGCAGTATTTT.

The V call is TRBV28, the J call TRBJ1-5; 9 positions agree with TRBD1. The V segment lost 6 bases and the J segment 5 bases; nucleotides outside the gene matches: 5. The germline gives CDR1 MDHEN, CDR2 SYDVKM. The CDR3 is made up of 14 amino acids. The CDR3 region has the DNA TGTGCCAGCAGGACAGGGGGGACTTATCAGCCCCAGCATTTT. Its protein is CASRTGGTYQPQHF.

The chain carries TRBV2 and TRBJ2-1; a possible D gene is TRBD2 (6 bases). CDR1 SNHLY and CDR2 FYNNEI come from the germline V gene. The germline V and J ends were trimmed by 3 bases and 7 bases, with 13 bases remaining between them. This CDR3 spans 14 amino acids. CDR3 residues: CASSDRPGTNEQFF. CDR3 sequence (DNA): TGTGCCAGCAGTGATCGTCCAGGGACTAATGAGCAGTTCTTC.

This chain joins TRBV19 and TRBJ2-3; 7 bases match TRBD1. Trimming took 7 bases from V and 0 from J; bases not matched to a gene: 7. The CDR3 is 15 residues long. In germline, CDR1 is LNHDA, CDR2 SQIVND (reference sequence). CDR3 sequence (DNA): TGTGCCAGTAAAATCCAGGGGGATAGCACAGATACGCAGTATTTT. Translated, it gives CASKIQGDSTDTQYF.

The CDR3: CASSYRQGGNTEAFF. The CDR3 DNA reads as TGCGCCAGCAGCTACCGACAGGGAGGGAACACTGAAGCTTTCTTT. The V call is TRBV5-1, the J call TRBJ1-1; 7 positions match TRBD1. The J segment lost 1 base and the V segment lost 3 bases, leaving 6 bases of the junction unmatched. The length of the CDR3 is 15 residues. Germline V CDR1 and CDR2: SGHRS, YFSETQ.

This clone was observed a few times. V is TRBV3-1 (or the pseudogene TRBV3-2) and J is TRBJ1-1; 7 positions agree with TRBD1. Germline-derived CDR1 and CDR2 are LGHDT and YNNKEL (reference sequence). The CDR3 has 15 residues. V dropped 4 bases and J dropped 5; count of bases not matched to a gene: 10. CDR3 loop: CASSLSGGRGTEAFF. In DNA form, the CDR3 reads TGTGCCAGCAGCCTATCAGGCGGCAGGGGGACTGAAGCTTTCTTT.

The chain has TRBV5-1 and TRBJ2-3; TRBD1 matches at 8 bases. The CDR3 has 14 residues. Losses at the gene ends were 7 bases for V and 1 base for J; bases not matched to a gene: 5. Per germline, CDR1 SGHRS and CDR2 YFSETQ. The CDR3 protein is CASCPGQGTDTQYF. In DNA form, the CDR3 reads TGCGCCAGCTGTCCGGGACAGGGCACAGATACGCAGTATTTT.

The J gene is TRBJ1-1, the V gene TRBV18; 8 bases match TRBD1. Germline V gene lookup returns CDR1 KGHSH and CDR2 LQKENI. J was trimmed by 4 bases and V by 2 bases; bases with no gene match: 18. CDR3 length: 19 residues. The CDR3 region is CASSPLGQARGPSGTEAFF. DNA of the CDR3: TGTGCCAGCTCACCATTAGGTCAGGCCAGGGGGCCGTCTGGCACTGAAGCTTTCTTT.

This clone showed up just a few times. This sequence joins TRBV10-3 and TRBJ2-4, with a weak D call TRBD1 (6 bases). The CDR3 has 12 residues. The germline V and J ends were trimmed by 10 bases and 7 bases, with 14 bases remaining between them. The germline gives CDR1 ENHRY, CDR2 SYGVKD. CDR3: CASGRGSNIQYF. The CDR3 bases are TGTGCCAGCGGCAGGGGTTCGAACATTCAGTACTTC.

This clone was counted a single time. The genes are TRBV11-2 and TRBJ1-2, with 8 positions matching TRBD1. This CDR3 contains 14 residues. V trimming: 1 base; J trimming: 5 bases; junction bases outside the gene matches: 3. Germline V gives CDR1 SGHAT, CDR2 FQNNGV. This CDR3 reads CASSLGQGMYGYTF. CDR3 DNA sequence: TGTGCCAGCAGCTTAGGACAGGGGATGTATGGCTACACCTTC.

This clone was counted only a few times. This chain links TRBV10-1 with TRBJ1-2; D ambiguous. V lost 3 bases and J 0 bases, leaving 5 bases between the germline ends. Germline assignment: CDR1 WNHNN and CDR2 SYGVQD (reference sequence). The CDR3 spans 13 residues. The CDR3 protein is CASSDKANYGYTF. DNA for the CDR3: TGCGCCAGCAGTGATAAAGCTAACTATGGCTACACCTTC.

This chain links TRBV3-1 (or the pseudogene TRBV3-2) with TRBJ2-1; 14 bases agree with TRBD2. The CDR3 is 16 amino acids. Germline trimming cut 4 bases from V and 9 bases from J; bases unmatched to any gene: 8. Per the germline V gene, CDR1 is LGHDT and CDR2 is YNNKEL (reference sequence). The chain's CDR3 is CASSPRLAGGWSEQFF. The CDR3 DNA sequence: TGTGCCAGCAGCCCGAGACTAGCGGGGGGGTGGAGTGAGCAGTTCTTC.

V and J are TRBV20-1 and TRBJ1-1; 9 positions agree with TRBD1. This CDR3 is 11 amino acids long. In germline, CDR1 is DFQATT, CDR2 SNEGSKA (reference sequence). CDR3 bases: TGCAGGGCGACAGGGGGAACTGAAGCTTTCTTT. It specifies CRATGGTEAFF.

V usage is TRBV7-3 and J usage is TRBJ2-3, with 8 bases matching TRBD2. CDR3 size: 16 residues. Germline lookup yields CDR1 SGHTA and CDR2 FQGTGA. V lost 2 bases to trimming and J lost 4 bases; unmatched junction nucleotides: 8. In DNA, the CDR3 is TGTGCCAGCAGCTTAGGGGCGGGGGGATGGGCAGATACGCAGTATTTT. Translated: CASSLGAGGWADTQYF.

The V gene is TRBV7-8, the J gene TRBJ2-7; possible D gene TRBD1, 5 bases. The germline V gene has CDR1 SGHVS and CDR2 FQNEAQ. V dropped 1 base and J dropped 2 bases, with 9 bases sitting between them. CDR3 length equals 14 residues. The CDR3 DNA is TGTGCCAGCAGCTTAGGGGGCAGAACCTACGAGCAGTACGTC. As protein: CASSLGGRTYEQYV.

V and J are TRBV5-1 and TRBJ2-5; tentatively, D is TRBD2 (7 bases). V lost 5 bases to trimming and J lost 4 bases, with 15 bases between them. The CDR3 runs 14 residues. CDR1 SGHRS and CDR2 YFSETQ come from the germline V gene. Here the CDR3 DNA reads TGCGCCAGCAGAGCGGGGACACTTCTAGAGACCCAGTACTTC. It specifies CASRAGTLLETQYF.